This paragraph covers one T cell receptor (beta chain) sequence. Via MiXCR, TCRdb re-called the 5' RACE reads, giving one row per CDR3 protein. The sample shows 450,000 to 600,000 distinct CDR3 sequences, less than 15% of them seen only once. The CDR3 runs to 11 residues. Germline V gene data show CDR1 as SQVTM and CDR2 as ANQGSEA. The data were taken from a study of T cells after yellow fever vaccination. The chain links TRBV29-1 to TRBJ2-5; TRBD1 matches 8 bases. The sequence was collected from a man aged 30 to 45 who received the YFV17D yellow fever vaccine. This specimen was PBMCs, taken on the day of the yellow fever booster vaccination. In DNA, the CDR3 is TGCAGTGTCACAGGGGGAGAGACCCAGTACTTC. This gives the protein CSVTGGETQYF.